Shown below are 15 T cell receptor beta chains from a single sample sequenced in a study of shared clonotypes between healthy human individuals. Naive-designated CD8 cells lacked CD45RO, were positively enriched for CCR7, and omitted terminally differentiated effector memory CD45RA+ cells. Generated by immunoSEQ multiplex PCR, the TCRdb table keeps only in-frame clones and is missing some. The sample includes 1.5 million to 2.5 million clones, approximately 94% of them seen just once. Sequences were obtained from naive CD8+ T cells sorted from blood. These receptors all stem from a man in his late teens or twenties in good health.

The rearrangement links TRBV7-6 to TRBJ1-4; D gene uncertain. Germline V CDR1 and CDR2: SGHVS, FNYEAQ. This CDR3 region has 14 residues. Trimming took off 0 bases at V and 8 bases at J, with 10 bases between the two ends. The CDR3 region is CASSLAGLEEKLFF. In DNA, the CDR3 is TGTGCCAGCAGCTTAGCGGGGTTAGAAGAAAAACTGTTTTTT.

The rearrangement links TRBV15 to TRBJ2-3; 8 nucleotides agree with TRBD2. This CDR3 region has 16 residues. CDR1 is LNHNV and CDR2 is YYDKDF in the germline V gene (reference sequence). The junction had 10 bases not matched to a gene; V was cut back by 4 bases and J by 4 bases. The CDR3 DNA is TGTGCCACCAGCACCCGGGACGGGAGGGATCCAGATACGCAGTATTTT. This gives the protein CATSTRDGRDPDTQYF. Supplemented by reference TRBV15 and TRBJ2-3, the full variable domain reads DAMVIQNPRYQVTQFGKPVTLSCSQTLNHNVMYWYQQKSSQAPKLLFHYYDKDFNNEADTPDNFQSRRPNTSFCFLDIRSPGLGDTAMYLCATSTRDGRDPDTQYFGPGTRLTVL.

The chain has TRBV9 and TRBJ2-3; D gene ambiguous. This CDR3 spans 15 amino acids. The V end lost 0 bases, the J end lost 0 bases, and 8 bases lay between the germline ends. CDR1 SGDLS and CDR2 YYNGEE come from the germline V gene. The CDR3 loop is CASSVGLGSTDTQYF. CDR3 nucleotide sequence: TGTGCCAGCAGCGTAGGTCTGGGAAGCACAGATACGCAGTATTTT.

J is TRBJ1-2 and V is TRBV5-1, with 8 bases identical to TRBD1. The V gene's germline CDR1 is SGHRS and CDR2 YFSETQ. The CDR3 extends over 14 amino acids. The ends lost 1 base at V and 8 bases at J; junction bases unmatched: 7. CDR3 nucleotides: TGCGCCAGCAGCTTGCTTCCAGGGGGCGACGGCTACACCTTC. This sequence encodes CASSLLPGGDGYTF.

This chain joins TRBV2 and TRBJ2-7; D unresolved. The germline V gene has CDR1 SNHLY and CDR2 FYNNEI. With 6 bases removed from V and 6 bases from J, the gap between germline ends came to 15 bases. This CDR3 is built from 13 residues. Here the CDR3 DNA reads TGTGCCAGCAGAGACACCGATAGGGTCGAGCAGTACTTC. This gives the protein CASRDTDRVEQYF.

The chain uses TRBV5-1 and TRBJ2-7; D may be TRBD2 (5 bases). The germline V and J ends were trimmed by 0 bases and 6 bases, with 7 bases remaining between them. The CDR3 is 12 residues long. Germline-derived CDR1 and CDR2 are SGHRS and YFSETQ. Here the CDR3 reads CASSLASTEQYF. For the CDR3, the DNA is TGCGCCAGCAGCTTGGCTAGCACCGAGCAGTACTTC. The whole variable domain, remainder taken from reference TRBV5-1 and TRBJ2-7, is KAGVTQTPRYLIKTRGQQVTLSCSPISGHRSVSWYQQTPGQGLQFLFEYFSETQRNKGNFPGRFSGRQFSNSRSEMNVSTLELGDSALYLCASSLASTEQYFGPGTRLTVT.

This chain connects TRBV10-3 to TRBJ1-2; D remains ambiguous. The CDR3 sequence is 15 residues long. Germline CDR1 ENHRY, CDR2 SYGVKD. Trimming took 7 bases from V and 8 from J, leaving 23 bases between them. The CDR3 DNA is TGTGCCATCACCGAGTCCAACACGGGAAGGGAGGGCTACACCTTC. It translates to CAITESNTGREGYTF.

The V and J genes are TRBV7-8 and TRBJ2-6; D may be TRBD1 (6 bases). The CDR3 sequence is 19 residues long. V was pared by 4 bases and J by 0 bases, with 19 bases between. CDR1 SGHVS and CDR2 FQNEAQ come from the germline V gene. This CDR3 reads CASSSPGQGSPSGANVLTF. The CDR3 DNA sequence: TGTGCCAGCAGCTCTCCCGGCCAGGGGTCCCCCTCTGGGGCCAACGTCCTGACTTTC.

The genes are TRBV9 and TRBJ2-5; no clear D. V was clipped by 0 bases and J by 10 bases, with 10 bases between them. Per germline, CDR1 SGDLS and CDR2 YYNGEE. The CDR3 runs 12 residues. CDR3 sequence (DNA): TGTGCCAGCAGCGTAGAAGGGATCGACCAGTACTTC. Encoded protein: CASSVEGIDQYF.

The V and J genes are TRBV11-2 and TRBJ2-3, with 7 bases that match TRBD1. The J segment lost 0 bases and the V segment lost 5 bases, leaving 5 bases of the junction unmatched. The length of the CDR3 is 15 residues. The germline gives CDR1 SGHAT, CDR2 FQNNGV. In nucleotides, the CDR3 is TGTGCCAGCAGCGGTGGGACAGCTAGCACAGATACGCAGTATTTT. It specifies CASSGGTASTDTQYF.

This clone is a singleton in its sample. This chain connects TRBV9 to TRBJ1-5; a possible D gene is TRBD1 (6 bases). Between the trimmed V and J ends, which lost 10 bases and 6 bases, there was a span of 20 bases. The CDR3 is 14 residues long. Germline CDR1 SGDLS, CDR2 YYNGEE. Written as DNA, the CDR3 is TGTGCCTGGCCAAGGGGGGGTCGGAGTCAGCCCCAGCATTTT. Encoded protein: CAWPRGGRSQPQHF.

The genes are TRBV6-1 and TRBJ2-2; a weak D match, TRBD1 (6 bases). V lost 7 bases, J lost 6 bases, and 18 bases lay in between. This CDR3 contains 15 residues. The germline gives CDR1 MNHNS, CDR2 SASEGT. This CDR3 is CASTKGVMLSGELFF. Here the CDR3 DNA reads TGTGCCAGCACAAAGGGGGTTATGTTGTCCGGGGAGCTGTTTTTT.

Remarks on this clone: The sample holds other DNA sequences that translate to the same CDR3. The chain is built from TRBV7-9 and TRBJ2-7; D unclear. The length of the CDR3 is 11 residues. CDR1 is SEHNR, CDR2 FQNEAQ, per germline (reference sequence). Between the trimmed V and J ends, which lost 1 base and 6 bases, there was a span of 4 bases. This chain's CDR3 is CASSLEAEQYF. The DNA for the CDR3 is TGTGCCAGCAGCTTAGAGGCCGAGCAGTACTTC.

This rearrangement joins TRBV5-1 to TRBJ1-1; D perhaps matches TRBD1 (5 bases). Trimming stripped 1 base from V and 1 base from J, with 17 bases between. Germline CDR1 reads SGHRS; CDR2 reads YFSETQ. This CDR3 comprises 17 residues. CDR3 nucleotides: TGCGCCAGCAGCTTGTACCCCCTGACAGACCAGAACACTGAAGCTTTCTTT. Its translation is CASSLYPLTDQNTEAFF. Based on the CDR3 plus reference TRBV5-1 and TRBJ1-1, the full variable domain is KAGVTQTPRYLIKTRGQQVTLSCSPISGHRSVSWYQQTPGQGLQFLFEYFSETQRNKGNFPGRFSGRQFSNSRSEMNVSTLELGDSALYLCASSLYPLTDQNTEAFFGQGTRLTVV.

The chain has TRBV5-1 and TRBJ2-1, with 8 bases aligning to TRBD2. Germline lookup yields CDR1 SGHRS and CDR2 YFSETQ. The CDR3 is made up of 15 amino acids. After removal of 1 base from V and 6 bases from J, the junction contained 6 bases not matched to a gene. CDR3 region: CASSLRRGAGNEQFF. CDR3 coding DNA: TGCGCCAGCAGCTTGAGGCGGGGGGCAGGCAATGAGCAGTTCTTC.